The rows below give T cell receptor beta chains drawn from one sample of a study of response to subunit inactivated influenza vaccine. TCRdb re-derived calls from the RT-PCR reads in MiXCR, one entry per CDR3 protein. Of roughly 700,000 distinct CDR3 sequences detected, approximately 15% appear once; the ten largest clones hold around 7%. The specimen comprised PBMCs from blood, sampled 14 to 15 days before vaccination. These receptors were collected from a man aged 50 or older who received an inactivated influenza vaccine. The CDR3 runs from the conserved cysteine through the conserved F or W. A D gene is named only where the DNA matches it firmly. Clone size is given for some rows only: seen once, a few or many times, or a class if the clone is expanded.

NA	TRBV4-1	TRBJ2-1	TRBD1	18	CASSQEGWGDRTYNEQFF	TGCGCCAGCAGCCAAGAGGGGTGGGGGGACAGGACCTACAATGAGCAGTTCTTC
many	TRBV3-1	TRBJ2-2	TRBD2	16	CASSPPGGLPTGELFF	TGTGCCAGCAGCCCCCCGGGAGGACTCCCAACCGGGGAGCTGTTTTTT
NA	TRBV27	TRBJ2-3	TRBD2	17	CASRRRTSGRTTDTQYF	TGTGCCAGCAGGCGTAGGACTAGCGGGAGAACCACAGATACGCAGTATTTT
many	TRBV29-1	TRBJ2-7	TRBD2	13	CSVVPLAGHEQYF	TGCAGCGTTGTTCCCCTAGCGGGCCACGAGCAGTACTTC
few	TRBV12-3/TRBV12-4	TRBJ2-5	NA	12	CASSFWGETQYF	TGTGCCAGCAGTTTTTGGGGAGAGACCCAGTACTTC
NA	TRBV29-1	TRBJ1-5	NA	14	CSVGGLNSNQPQHF	TGCAGCGTTGGAGGACTGAATAGCAATCAGCCCCAGCATTTT
few	TRBV6-1	TRBJ2-7	NA	12	CASQGHSYEQYF	TGTGCCAGCCAGGGGCACTCCTACGAGCAGTACTTC
many	TRBV20-1	TRBJ2-7	TRBD1	13	CSASPDRGYEQYF	TGCAGTGCTAGTCCGGACAGGGGGTACGAGCAGTACTTC
NA	TRBV11-2	TRBJ2-1	NA	14	CASSYPSVMDEQFF	TGTGCCAGCAGCTATCCTAGCGTGATGGATGAGCAGTTCTTC
NA	TRBV10-3	TRBJ2-5	TRBD1	13	CAISGTGGETQYF	TGTGCCATCAGTGGGACAGGCGGGGAGACCCAGTACTTC
few	TRBV10-3	TRBJ1-1	TRBD1	15	CAISESGQGTTEAFF	TGTGCCATCAGTGAGTCGGGACAGGGGACCACTGAAGCTTTCTTT
many	TRBV28	TRBJ1-6	TRBD1	16	CASSFTGTAYNSPLHF	TGTGCCAGCAGTTTCACCGGGACAGCATATAATTCACCCCTCCACTTT
many	TRBV7-9	TRBJ2-1	TRBD2	16	CASSPPGLGSYNEQFF	TGTGCCAGCAGTCCCCCGGGACTAGGCTCCTACAATGAGCAGTTCTTC
few	TRBV3-1	TRBJ2-5	NA	15	CASSQDLWGAETQYF	TGTGCCAGCAGCCAAGACTTGTGGGGGGCAGAGACCCAGTACTTC
NA	TRBV5-4	TRBJ2-4	NA	16	CASSLELGSAKNIQYF	TGTGCCAGCAGCTTGGAATTAGGGTCAGCCAAAAACATTCAGTACTTC
NA	TRBV4-2	TRBJ2-2	TRBD2	17	CASSPGLAGLDTGELFF	TGTGCCAGCAGCCCGGGACTAGCGGGATTGGACACCGGGGAGCTGTTTTTT